The rows below give T cell receptor beta chains drawn from one sample of a study of blood T cell repertoires in COVID-19. Some clones are missing from TCRdb's copy, which holds only in-frame ones; the method was immunoSEQ multiplex PCR. Of 35,000 to 45,000 clones in the sample, roughly four fifths were seen once. Source material: peripheral blood. These TCRs come from a woman aged 70-85 years with acute or convalescent COVID-19. Both conserved end residues are part of each CDR3. D genes are given only for firm matches. Not every row has a clone size; where given, it reads once, few, many or a size class.

TRBJ1-4 | few | TRBD1 | TRBV7-9 | CASSFRGLNEKLFF | TGTGCCAGCAGCTTCAGGGGGCTTAATGAAAAACTGTTTTTT
TRBJ1-5 | . | . | TRBV12-3/TRBV12-4 | CASSLSGQPQHF | TGTGCCAGCAGTTTATCGGGTCAGCCCCAGCATTTT
TRBJ1-2 | . | TRBD1 | TRBV6-5 | CASSLTFRDRDYTF | TGTGCCAGCAGTCTTACATTCCGGGACAGGGACTACACCTTC
TRBJ1-1 | . | TRBD1 | TRBV5-1 | CASSLTGVGTEAFF | TGCGCCAGCAGCCTGACAGGGGTTGGTACTGAAGCTTTCTTT
TRBJ2-7 | . | TRBD2 | TRBV10-3 | CAIGTSGGAASYEQYF | TGTGCCATCGGGACTAGCGGGGGGGCCGCCTCCTACGAGCAGTACTTC
TRBJ2-7 | . | . | TRBV30 | CAWSVVGGLKQYF | TGTGCCTGGAGTGTAGTCGGAGGGTTGAAGCAGTACTTC
TRBJ1-6 | . | TRBD1 | TRBV28 | CASRGTGRSPLHF | TGTGCCAGCAGGGGGACAGGGCGTTCACCCCTCCACTTT
TRBJ1-2 | . | TRBD1 | TRBV28 | CASSHTSGTGNYGYTF | TGTGCCAGCAGCCATACCTCCGGGACAGGGAACTATGGCTACACCTTC
TRBJ1-5 | . | . | TRBV4-1 | CASSHDPRQGRFNQPQHF | TGCGCCAGCAGCCACGATCCGAGGCAGGGCCGTTTCAATCAGCCCCAGCATTTT
TRBJ1-4 | . | . | TRBV3-1/TRBV3-2 | CASSQVGRAGEKLFF | TGTGCCAGCAGCCAAGTTGGGCGCGCGGGTGAAAAACTGTTTTTT
TRBJ1-4 | . | TRBD1 | TRBV5-1 | CASSLGQEGEKLFF | TGCGCCAGCAGCTTAGGACAGGAGGGGGAAAAACTGTTTTTT
TRBJ2-5 | few | . | TRBV29-1 | CSVQTGAGSQETQYF | TGCAGCGTTCAGACCGGGGCCGGGAGTCAAGAGACCCAGTACTTC
TRBJ1-5 | . | TRBD1 | TRBV7-2 | CASSLWTGSNQPQHF | TGTGCCAGCAGCTTGTGGACAGGGAGCAATCAGCCCCAGCATTTT
TRBJ1-3 | . | . | TRBV5-1 | CASSEGSGNTIYF | TGCGCCAGCAGCGAGGGCTCTGGAAACACCATATATTTT
TRBJ2-1 | . | TRBD1 | TRBV28 | CASSTPDRYNEQFF | TGTGCCAGCAGCACCCCGGACAGGTACAATGAGCAGTTCTTC
TRBJ1-2 | . | TRBD1 | TRBV3-1/TRBV3-2 | CASADGQGRIGGYTF | TGTGCCAGCGCAGATGGACAGGGGCGAATAGGAGGCTACACCTTC
TRBJ1-4 | . | TRBD1 | TRBV28 | CASSLMQGALVTNEKLFF | TGTGCCAGCAGTTTAATGCAGGGGGCTTTGGTAACTAATGAAAAACTGTTTTTT
TRBJ1-2 | few | . | TRBV3-1/TRBV3-2 | CASSQELGQVYGYTF | TGTGCCAGCAGCCAAGAATTGGGGCAGGTCTATGGCTACACCTTC
TRBJ1-1 | . | TRBD1 | TRBV7-2 | CASSLGGQMNTEAFF | TGTGCCAGCAGCCTGGGGGGACAGATGAACACTGAAGCTTTCTTT
TRBJ1-5 | . | . | TRBV7-9 | CASSSQGPAGQPQHF | TGTGCCAGCAGCTCCCAGGGCCCGGCTGGGCAGCCCCAGCATTTT
TRBJ2-7 | . | . | TRBV21-1 | CASSKPGQGAYEQYF | TGTGCCAGCAGCAAACCGGGACAGGGGGCCTACGAGCAGTACTTC
TRBJ1-2 | . | . | TRBV5-1 | CASSPVGTFGYTF | TGCGCCAGCAGCCCGGTAGGGACTTTCGGCTACACCTTC
TRBJ2-6 | . | TRBD1 | TRBV4-1 | CASSPGQGASGANVLTF | TGCGCCAGCAGCCCGGGACAGGGTGCCTCTGGGGCCAACGTCCTGACTTTC
TRBJ2-2 | few | . | TRBV21-1 | CARLARGYTGELFF | TGTGCCAGGCTCGCCAGGGGTTACACCGGGGAGCTGTTTTTT
TRBJ2-7 | . | . | TRBV13 | CASSPQLLVRVISSYEQYF | TGTGCCAGCAGCCCACAGTTATTGGTCAGGGTAATTAGCTCCTACGAGCAGTACTTC
TRBJ1-2 | . | TRBD1 | TRBV2 | CASSRDRANYGYTF | TGTGCCAGCAGCCGGGACAGGGCTAACTATGGCTACACCTTC
TRBJ2-2 | . | . | TRBV16 | CASSQPGKPTGELFF | TGTGCCAGCAGCCAACCGGGAAAACCCACCGGGGAGCTGTTTTTT
TRBJ1-2 | once | . | TRBV6-5 | CASSYSSRGLYGYTF | TGTGCCAGCAGTTACTCGAGCCGAGGACTCTATGGCTACACCTTC
TRBJ2-5 | . | . | TRBV4-2 | CASSQEMGPETQYF | TGTGCCAGCAGCCAAGAGATGGGGCCGGAGACCCAGTACTTC
TRBJ1-5 | . | . | TRBV7-6 | CASSLVASNQPQHF | TGTGCCAGCAGCTTAGTGGCCTCCAATCAGCCCCAGCATTTT
TRBJ1-6 | few | . | TRBV7-2 | CASSHTYSPLHF | TGTGCCAGCAGCCACACCTATTCACCCCTCCACTTT
TRBJ2-6 | . | . | TRBV6-1 | CASIPPGANVLTF | TGTGCCAGCATCCCCCCGGGGGCCAACGTCCTGACTTTC
TRBJ1-5 | . | . | TRBV27 | CASSFLQGVGNQPQHF | TGTGCCAGCAGTTTTCTTCAGGGCGTGGGCAATCAGCCCCAGCATTTT
TRBJ1-3 | . | . | TRBV19 | CASSILSRQGRNTIYF | TGTGCCAGTAGTATACTCAGTCGGCAGGGGAGAAACACCATATATTTT
TRBJ1-4 | . | . | TRBV6-2/TRBV6-3 | CASRYRKPSAVANEKLFF | TGTGCCAGCAGATACAGAAAACCTTCGGCGGTTGCTAATGAAAAACTGTTTTTT
TRBJ2-1 | . | . | TRBV7-2 | CASSLLRGRVEQFF | TGTGCCAGCAGCTTATTGCGGGGTAGGGTTGAGCAGTTCTTC
TRBJ2-7 | . | . | TRBV7-8 | CASSLQMGGSYEQYF | TGTGCCAGCAGCCTCCAGATGGGAGGCTCCTACGAGCAGTACTTC
TRBJ2-3 | . | TRBD2 | TRBV28 | CASSPTSGGPLAGTQYF | TGTGCCAGCAGTCCCACGAGCGGGGGGCCCCTGGCGGGTACGCAGTATTTT
TRBJ1-6 | . | . | TRBV5-1 | CASKFGLRDTNRSPLHF | TGCGCCAGCAAATTTGGATTACGGGACACTAATCGTTCACCCCTCCACTTT
TRBJ1-1 | . | . | TRBV21-1 | CASSKVRGRGPEAFF | TGTGCCAGCAGCAAAGTTCGGGGCAGGGGGCCCGAAGCTTTCTTT
TRBJ2-1 | . | TRBD2 | TRBV28 | CASSFMRGDRNEQFF | TGTGCCAGCAGTTTTATGCGGGGGGACCGGAATGAGCAGTTCTTC
TRBJ2-4 | . | . | TRBV28 | CASSTRTYLAKNIQYF | TGTGCCAGCAGTACACGGACTTACTTAGCCAAAAACATTCAGTACTTC